This T cell receptor (beta chain) is from a study of blood T cell repertoires in COVID-19. Overall study: The analysed material was cDNA or gDNA that came from T cells, B-cell-depleted T cells, or PBMCs.

The CDR3 is 14 residues long. CDR1 is MGHRA and CDR2 is YSYEKL in the germline V gene. Trimming pared 0 bases from V and 8 bases from J, leaving 13 bases between. In the original workflow: Amplification of reference gene primers provided the estimated nucleated cell counts. The repertoire was sequenced with immunoSEQ multiplex PCR; TCRdb's copy has only in-frame clones and lacks some. D and trimming come from the DNA, and the V and J calls and clone size come from that table. This table has 210,000 or so clones, roughly nine tenths appearing once. This sequence was found in a woman younger than 30 who had recovered from COVID-19. The sequencing sample was made of peripheral blood. The V gene is TRBV4-1, the J gene TRBJ1-2; D is possibly TRBD1 (5 bases). As DNA, the CDR3 is TGCGCCAGCAGCCAAGAGTGGCAGGGTGAGGGCTACACCTTC. It codes for CASSQEWQGEGYTF.